This TCR beta chain was captured in a study of blood T cell repertoires in COVID-19. Background on the study: The United States, Italy and Spain supplied acute and convalescent COVID-19 samples. Sample material is recorded as cDNA or gDNA derived from T cells, B-cell-depleted T cells, or PBMCs.

The V gene lost 0 bases and the J gene lost 7 bases, with 13 bases spanning the gap. The CDR3 loop spans 14 amino acids. Germline assignment: CDR1 SGHDN and CDR2 FVKESK. Per the original methods: Amplification of reference gene primers provided the estimated nucleated cell counts. Assay: immunoSEQ multiplex PCR; the TCRdb copy retains only in-frame clones and omits some. V and J calls and clone size follow that table, whereas D and trimming were derived from the DNA. The sample lists approximately 230,000 clones; around nine tenths were seen once. The sample comprised peripheral blood. The rearrangement joins TRBV14 to TRBJ2-7; tentatively, D is TRBD2 (6 bases). The receptor comes from a man of 80 years or more with acute or convalescent COVID-19. The CDR3, as DNA: TGTGCCAGCAGCCAAGATCTATCGGGGAGGGAGCAGTACTTC. It specifies CASSQDLSGREQYF.